A single sample gave rise to the 11 T cell receptor beta chains below, sequenced in a study of T cell changes during pregnancy in multiple sclerosis (dated by TCRdb to the late 2010s). The library was obtained by the immunoSEQ multiplex PCR assay. TCRdb retrieved this table from immuneACCESS and kept in-frame rearrangements only. Not all clones are present; in checked studies, unresolved V genes account for under half, and no reason is known for the remainder. The sample profile shows about 51,000 clones; 94% of them were found once. The top ten constitute less than 0.65% of the sample. The sequencing used CD4+ T cells from peripheral blood mononuclear cells, collected in the second trimester of pregnancy. Source of these receptors: a female donor with multiple sclerosis, enrolled in a pregnancy study.

This chain uses TRBV7-9 with TRBJ1-3, with D perhaps matching TRBD1 (6 bases). Germline CDR1 reads SEHNR; CDR2 reads FQNEAQ (reference sequence). This CDR3 is 15 amino acids long. V dropped 4 bases and J dropped 0 bases, with 10 bases sitting between them. In nucleotides, the CDR3 is TGTGCCAGCAGCTCTGACAGGAGCTCTGGAAACACCATATATTTT. It specifies CASSSDRSSGNTIYF.

V gene TRBV27 combines with J gene TRBJ2-2; 15 positions match TRBD2. V trimming: 4 bases; J trimming: 6 bases; junction bases outside the gene matches: 0. The CDR3 is made up of 15 amino acids. CDR1 MNHEY and CDR2 SMNVEV come from the germline V gene (reference sequence). CDR3 in DNA: TGTGCCAGCAGTTGGACTAGCGGGGGGGCCGGGGAGCTGTTTTTT. Translated, it gives CASSWTSGGAGELFF.

The V and J genes are TRBV30 and TRBJ2-7; weak D call: TRBD1 (6 bases). V shed 4 bases and J shed 3 bases, with 13 bases lying between them. In germline, CDR1 is GTSNPN, CDR2 SVGIG (reference sequence). This CDR3 spans 13 amino acids. The chain's CDR3 is CAWTGELDYEQYF. In DNA form, the CDR3 reads TGTGCCTGGACAGGGGAGTTGGACTACGAGCAGTACTTC.

This clone was counted once. The chain has TRBV19 and TRBJ1-2; tentative D call: TRBD1 (6 bases). Trimming pared 1 base from V and 2 bases from J, leaving 8 bases between. CDR1 is LNHDA, CDR2 SQIVND, per germline (reference sequence). The CDR3 covers 14 residues. The CDR3 sequence: CASSIGTENYGYTF. CDR3 nucleotides: TGTGCCAGTAGTATAGGGACAGAGAACTATGGCTACACCTTC.

The chain uses TRBV19 and TRBJ1-2, with 9 bases matching TRBD1. The ends lost 5 bases at V and 5 bases at J; junction bases unmatched: 6. This CDR3 comprises 14 residues. Germline assignment: CDR1 LNHDA and CDR2 SQIVND (reference sequence). Here the CDR3 DNA reads TGTGCCAGTAGTTCTGGACAGGGGTATTATGGCTACACCTTC. This sequence encodes CASSSGQGYYGYTF.

The V gene is TRBV27, the J gene TRBJ2-7; 9 bases match TRBD2. Trimming removed 6 bases from V and 1 base from J; junction bases left unmatched: 4. Germline V gene data show CDR1 as MNHEY and CDR2 as SMNVEV (reference sequence). CDR3 length: 14 residues. The CDR3 DNA reads TGTGCCAGCAGATCCCTAGCGGGGTCCTACGAGCAGTACTTC. It yields the protein CASRSLAGSYEQYF.

This clone has a single count. The chain links TRBV6-1 to TRBJ2-1, with 7 bases matching TRBD1. The CDR3 has 12 residues. The germline V gene has CDR1 MNHNS and CDR2 SASEGT. V lost 6 bases to trimming and J lost 6 bases; unmatched junction nucleotides: 2. CDR3 protein: CASRTGVNEQFF. As DNA, the CDR3 is TGTGCCAGCAGAACAGGGGTCAATGAGCAGTTCTTC.

The V gene is TRBV6-5, the J gene TRBJ2-2, with D perhaps TRBD2 (6 bases). This CDR3 comprises 15 residues. Germline CDR1 and CDR2: MNHEY and SVGAGI. Trimming took off 8 bases at V and 0 bases at J, with 13 bases between the two ends. DNA of the CDR3: TGTGCCAGCCTACGGAGGGCTTCGAACACCGGGGAGCTGTTTTTT. It is translated as CASLRRASNTGELFF.

The V call is TRBV29-1, the J call TRBJ2-5; TRBD1 agrees at 7 bases. The CDR3 consists of 12 residues. Losses at the gene ends were 7 bases for V and 3 bases for J; bases not matched to a gene: 5. Germline values: CDR1 SQVTM, CDR2 ANQGSEA. In nucleotides, the CDR3 is TGCAGCGCTACAGGGGCCGAAGAGACCCAGTACTTC. Amino acids: CSATGAEETQYF. Full variable domain (outside the CDR3, taken from reference TRBV29-1 and TRBJ2-5): SAVISQKPSRDICQRGTSLTIQCQVDSQVTMMFWYRQQPGQSLTLIATANQGSEATYESGFVIDKFPISRPNLTFSTLTVSNMSPEDSSIYLCSATGAEETQYFGPGTRLLVL.

The CDR3 sequence is CSVSLAGGLRETQYF. CDR3 DNA sequence: TGCAGCGTTAGCCTAGCGGGGGGGCTACGGGAGACCCAGTACTTC. The chain recombines TRBV29-1 with TRBJ2-5; TRBD2 agrees at 12 bases. The CDR3 has 15 residues. V gave up 5 bases and J gave up 5 bases; unmatched junction bases: 9. In germline, CDR1 is SQVTM, CDR2 ANQGSEA.

This sequence joins TRBV7-6 and TRBJ1-1; TRBD1 agrees at 8 bases. Germline V gene sequence: CDR1 SGHVS, CDR2 FNYEAQ. There are 13 residues in the CDR3. The CDR3 spells CATTGGLNTEAFF. In DNA form, the CDR3 reads TGTGCTACTACAGGGGGGTTGAACACTGAAGCTTTCTTT.